This TCR beta chain was recovered during a study of T-cell memory formation after mild COVID-19 (dated by TCRdb to about 2021). For context, the study as a whole: Most TCR sequence clusters were specific to one of the two donors. T-cell clones expanding and contracting after mild COVID-19 in a couple of donors were tracked by longitudinal TCRalpha and TCRbeta repertoire sequencing. The cohort comprised two young, previously healthy adult volunteers, one female and one male.

V is reduced by 4 bases and J by 4 bases, leaving a spacing of 11 bases between them. The germline V gene provides CDR1 SGHRS and CDR2 YFSETQ. Taken from cysteine to phenylalanine, the CDR3 has 14 residues. Just CDR3 DNA is preserved here, 42 bases in frame from base 1. What the study reported, not specific to this receptor: The detection of some responding clones in pre-infection memory suggests that pre-existing cross-reactive memory T cells joined the SARS-CoV-2 response. Contracting CD4+ clones were located mainly in the CM and EM memory subsets, whereas CD8+ clones were found to be enriched in EMRA. The study covered only a couple of mild cases, and larger cohorts including severe cases with pre-infection samples were considered necessary. Clones that contracted from day 15 to 85 showed balanced CD4/CD8 phenotypes, whereas a second wave of clones that expanded from day 15 to 37 leaned towards CD4+. The second-wave clones that peaked on day 37 were not confirmed to be SARS-CoV-2 specific.

A remark on this clonotype: No antigen is known for it. No base quality values were provided; no much bigger clone lies one nucleotide off.

Ficoll-Paque density gradient centrifugation was used to isolate PBMCs. This sample was sequenced with an Illumina NovaSeq 6000. Using 5'RACE with constant-segment primers, TCRalpha and TCRbeta cDNA libraries were constructed, with sample barcodes and unique molecular identifiers added in the process. Trizol reagent was used to extract RNA from every sample. Amplification of the libraries took two PCR steps, and the second step added a second sample barcode plus Illumina TruSeq adapters. Libraries were sequenced on an Illumina NovaSeq with 2 x 150 bp paired-end reads. As for the authors' bioinformatics: The reads were demultiplexed and collapsed into UMI-guided consensus sequences using migec v1.2.7. Using mixcr v2.1.11, the UMI consensuses were aligned to TRA and TRB V and J templates and assembled into clonotypes. Clonotypes were classified as expanded or contracted when called significant by both edgeR and NoisET, with noise models trained on biological replicates. For edgeR calls, the thresholds were a false discovery rate-adjusted p below 0.01 and a log2 fold-change of 1. As an exploratory analysis of dynamics, max-normalized trajectories of the 1000 most abundant clonotypes were examined with PCA combined with hierarchical clustering. Separately sequenced CD4+ and CD8+ repertoires were used to assign the CD4 or CD8 phenotype of responding clones. TCRdb took the public reads, trimmed them with fastp at Q25, ran MiXCR for clone calling and kept in-frame beta chains. Rows are unified per CDR3 protein, each entry keeping the most common DNA and genes. The V and J calls follow TCRdb's processing rather than the paper's. This sample gives 550,000 to 650,000 distinct CDR3 sequences in total; roughly a sixth of them show up just once. The top ten clonotypes cover about 7.5% of the sample.

The sequence was collected from an adult woman who had mild COVID-19 (a few samples of this study predate the infection). The sample titles of this study are shuffled in the database, so cell type and time point are left out; the donor was told from shared clones. Sequences were obtained from PBMCs or a T cell subset sorted from them (not recorded which). The chain employs TRBV5-1 and TRBJ2-2, with the D gene not clear enough to name. The CDR3 region has the sequence CASSPDGITGELFF. At the DNA level, the sequence is TGCGCCAGCAGCCCCGACGGAATCACCGGGGAGCTGTTTTTT.